This T cell receptor beta chain emerged from a study of T cells in tuberculosis. Notes on the study in general: Active tuberculosis alpha repertoires lay closer to GMM-specific TCRs than controls'.

On this clone: The antigen remains undetermined.

Generated by immunoSEQ multiplex PCR, the TCRdb table keeps only in-frame clones and is missing some. The sample carries about 37,000 clones, about 94% recorded once. Material for sequencing was PBMCs. The receptor comes from a donor aged 10-29 years with latent tuberculosis or without tuberculosis infection. Some clones in this sample may be carry-over from other donors' samples.

The CDR3, as DNA: TGTGCCAGCAGCTCACAGGGGCCGAACACTGAAGCTTTCTTT. Translation: CASSSQGPNTEAFF. The chain carries TRBV7-2 and TRBJ1-1, with 7 positions matching TRBD1. The CDR3 is 14 amino acids. Germline lookup yields CDR1 SGHTA and CDR2 FQGNSA. J gave up 1 base and V 4 bases, and 3 bases lay outside the gene matches.